Listed below are T cell receptor beta chains from one sample, sequenced in a study of blood T cell repertoires in COVID-19. Clones were read by immunoSEQ multiplex PCR, and TCRdb kept only the in-frame ones, dropping some. The sample records about 360,000 clones, about 90% being singletons. The sample consisted of PBMCs or T cells enriched from blood (not recorded which). These TCRs come from a man aged 40-49 years in a cohort exposed to, infected with or recovered from COVID-19 (not recorded which). Both conserved end residues are part of each CDR3. A D gene is named only where the DNA matches it firmly. For some rows the clone size is stated as once, few or many, or as a class when expanded; others skip it.

TRBJ2-3 | TRBD2 | TRBV9 | . | CASSGRTSGRGTDTQYF | TGTGCCAGCAGCGGGCGGACTAGCGGGAGGGGGACAGATACGCAGTATTTT
TRBJ1-1 | . | TRBV11-1 | once | CASSLGEALMNTEAFF | TGTGCCAGCAGCCTAGGAGAGGCACTTATGAACACTGAAGCTTTCTTT
TRBJ2-4 | TRBD1 | TRBV7-8 | . | CASSNSGQGIFQYF | TGTGCCAGCAGCAACTCCGGACAGGGCATATTTCAGTACTTC
TRBJ2-2 | . | TRBV18 | . | CASSRGPELFF | TGTGCCAGCTCACGGGGGCCTGAGCTGTTTTTT
TRBJ2-7 | TRBD2 | TRBV27 | . | CASSSRLAGTYEQYF | TGTGCCAGCAGTTCCCGGTTAGCGGGGACCTACGAGCAGTACTTC
TRBJ1-5 | TRBD1 | TRBV27 | . | CASSLTGEIHQPQHF | TGTGCCAGCAGTTTGACAGGGGAGATCCATCAGCCCCAGCATTTT
TRBJ2-7 | . | TRBV7-3 | . | CASSLGKGQAYEQYF | TGTGCCAGCAGCTTAGGGAAGGGACAAGCCTACGAGCAGTACTTC
TRBJ2-7 | TRBD2 | TRBV7-8 | . | CASSYGTSGASEQYF | TGTGCCAGCAGCTACGGGACTAGCGGAGCCTCCGAGCAGTACTTC
TRBJ2-3 | TRBD2 | TRBV6-5 | once | CASSYSSGKADTQYF | TGTGCCAGCAGTTACTCCAGCGGGAAGGCAGATACGCAGTATTTT
TRBJ1-2 | . | TRBV5-8 | . | CASSLVGQGMSYGYTF | TGTGCCAGCAGCTTGGTGGGGCAGGGGATGAGCTATGGCTACACCTTC
TRBJ2-2 | TRBD2 | TRBV7-6 | once | CASSFGTSGRGDTGELFF | TGTGCCAGCAGCTTCGGGACTAGCGGGAGGGGGGACACCGGGGAGCTGTTTTTT
TRBJ1-2 | TRBD1 | TRBV7-2 | . | CASSLGVQGEGGYTF | TGTGCCAGCAGCTTAGGGGTACAGGGGGAAGGTGGCTACACCTTC
TRBJ1-3 | . | TRBV5-8 | . | CASSLELRVLTKRNTIYF | TGTGCCAGCAGCTTGGAGCTGAGGGTATTGACGAAAAGAAACACCATATATTTT
TRBJ2-2 | TRBD1 | TRBV5-4 | . | CASSSRQGANTGELFF | TGTGCCAGCAGCTCACGACAGGGGGCGAACACCGGGGAGCTGTTTTTT
TRBJ1-5 | TRBD1 | TRBV10-3 | . | CAISDSWQGAGQPQHF | TGTGCCATCAGTGATTCCTGGCAGGGGGCTGGTCAGCCCCAGCATTTT